Detailed here is one T cell receptor beta chain. What it recognizes is unknown. The data were taken from a study of CD8 T cells in ankylosing spondylitis. Making the TCR beta libraries involved quantitative 5'-RACE with molecular barcodes. TCRdb called the 5' RACE reads again in MiXCR, with one record for every CDR3 protein. The sample has 150,000 or so distinct CDR3 sequences, around 18% seen once. Study observations and caveats: The clones that were linked to disease were reported to be significantly enriched in matched synovial fluid samples from ankylosing spondylitis patients. A TCR beta motif of 7 or 8 highly homologous variants appeared characteristic of ankylosing spondylitis blood. CD8+ by phenotype, disease-linked clones were relatively rare in peripheral blood.

The CDR3 runs 14 residues. In germline, CDR1 is MDHEN, CDR2 SYDVKM. V shed 4 bases and J shed 2 bases, with 11 bases lying between them. Material: blood, either unsorted or a sorted T cell fraction (not recorded which). The V gene is TRBV28, the J gene TRBJ1-2; D perhaps matches TRBD1 (5 bases). This receptor was obtained from a male donor with ankylosing spondylitis or in good health (not recorded which). The CDR3 DNA follows: TGTGCCAGCAGTTCCTGGGGCAGCAACTATGGCTACACCTTC. This encodes CASSSWGSNYGYTF.